This T cell receptor beta chain stems from a study of T-cell memory formation after mild COVID-19. This CDR3 is built from 17 residues. From the 5' RACE reads, TCRdb called clonotypes with MiXCR, one entry per CDR3 protein. The repertoire has some 120,000 distinct CDR3 sequences, approximately 15% of them found once; the top ten carry around 4.8%. Sequencing was done on a sample of PBMCs or a T cell subset sorted from them (not recorded which). The TCR sequence derives from a man aged 18-30 years who had mild COVID-19 (a few samples of this study predate the infection). Cell type and time point are not known. This chain connects TRBV3-2 to TRBJ2-4; the table names TRBD2, a call not compared with the DNA. TRBV3-2 is designated a pseudogene. The CDR3: CASSLKTGDLAKNIQYF. For the CDR3, the DNA is TGTGCCAGCAGCCTAAAGACGGGAGACCTAGCCAAAAACATTCAGTACTTC.